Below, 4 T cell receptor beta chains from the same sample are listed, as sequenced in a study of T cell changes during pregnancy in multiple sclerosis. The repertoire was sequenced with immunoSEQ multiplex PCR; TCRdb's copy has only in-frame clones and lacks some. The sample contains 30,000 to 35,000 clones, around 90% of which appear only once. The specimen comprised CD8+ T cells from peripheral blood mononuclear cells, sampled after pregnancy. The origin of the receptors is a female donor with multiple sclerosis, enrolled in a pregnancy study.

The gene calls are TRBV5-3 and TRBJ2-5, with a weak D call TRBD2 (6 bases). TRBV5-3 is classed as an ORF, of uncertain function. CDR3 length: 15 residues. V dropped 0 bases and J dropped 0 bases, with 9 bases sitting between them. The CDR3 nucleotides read TGTGCCAGAAGCTTGGAGGAGCGGGACCAAGAGACCCAGTACTTC. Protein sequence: CARSLEERDQETQYF.

CDR3 DNA sequence: TGTGCCAGCAGCTTGCGCGGCGGGGGGCAAGAGACCCAGTACTTC. Translating it yields CASSLRGGGQETQYF. This chain connects TRBV5-4 to TRBJ2-5, with 8 bases lining up with TRBD2. This CDR3 is 15 amino acids long. Trimming at V came to 1 base and at J to 2 bases, leaving 4 bases not matched to a gene. Germline assignment: CDR1 SGHNT and CDR2 YYREEE (reference sequence). The variable domain in full, completed from reference TRBV5-4 and TRBJ2-5, reads ETGVTQSPTHLIKTRGQQVTLRCSSQSGHNTVSWYQQALGQGPQFIFQYYREEENGRGNFPPRFSGLQFPNYSSELNVNALELDDSALYLCASSLRGGGQETQYFGPGTRLLVL.

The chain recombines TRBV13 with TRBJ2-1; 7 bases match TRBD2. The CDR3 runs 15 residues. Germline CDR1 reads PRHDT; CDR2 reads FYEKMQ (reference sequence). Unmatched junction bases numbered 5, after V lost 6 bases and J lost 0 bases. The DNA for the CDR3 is TGTGCCAGCAGACCTGAGCGGGGCTCCTACAATGAGCAGTTCTTC. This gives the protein CASRPERGSYNEQFF. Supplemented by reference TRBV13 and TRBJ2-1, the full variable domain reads AAGVIQSPRHLIKEKRETATLKCYPIPRHDTVYWYQQGPGQDPQFLISFYEKMQSDKGSIPDRFSAQQFSDYHSELNMSSLELGDSALYFCASRPERGSYNEQFFGPGTRLTVL.

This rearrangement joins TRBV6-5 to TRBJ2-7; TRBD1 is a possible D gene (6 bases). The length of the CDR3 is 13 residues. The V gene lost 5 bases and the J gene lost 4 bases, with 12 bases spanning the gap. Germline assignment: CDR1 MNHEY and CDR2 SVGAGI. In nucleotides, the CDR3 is TGTGCCAGCAGTCCCAGGGGTTTGTACGAGCAGTACTTC. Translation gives CASSPRGLYEQYF.